This T cell receptor (beta chain) was retrieved from a study of metastatic and nonmetastatic thyroid tumors. Study information: Repertoire comparisons spanned blood and tumor or nodule tissue from malignant and benign thyroid patients. Study results and caveats: Compared with benign nodules, malignant thyroid tumors were reported to have significantly higher TCR beta diversity in both blood and tumor.

Comments on this clone: As yet, its antigen is unknown.

The germline V gene encodes CDR1 MNHEY and CDR2 SMNVEV (reference sequence). This CDR3 has 14 residues. The V and J ends lost 5 bases and 3 bases respectively, with 14 bases between them. Authors' processing steps: The distant-metastasis classifier for papillary thyroid cancer was built from CDR3 differences across clinicopathological groups. Using MiXCR, TCRdb reanalyzed the PCR reads. V and J calls and clone size were set by TCRdb, not the authors. The table records 25,000 to 35,000 clones, 25% to 35% of them present only once. Every patient was untreated before thyroid surgery. The source material was blood. This clonotype was sampled from a female donor with papillary thyroid cancer or a benign thyroid nodule (not recorded which). Some clones in this sample may be carry-over from other donors' samples. This rearrangement joins TRBV27 to TRBJ2-7, with D hard to call. CDR3 in amino acids: CASSQGSCYYEQYF. CDR3 sequence (DNA): TGTGCCAGCAGTCAAGGGTCTTGCTACTACGAGCAGTACTTC.